One and the same sample provided the 28 T cell receptor beta chains below, sequenced in a study of long-term antiretroviral therapy in people with HIV. With survey level as its setting, the immunoSEQ assay was v3.0. Here immunoSEQ multiplex PCR was the method, and the copy in TCRdb shows in-frame clones only, minus some. The data hold about 22,000 clones, with 70% to 85% observed a single time. The sample in question was unsorted PBMCs, obtained 0.5 years before starting antiretroviral therapy. Source of these receptors: a middle-aged man with HIV.

The rearrangement links TRBV21-1 to TRBJ1-6. TRBV21-1 is given as a pseudogene. The CDR3 loop spans 16 amino acids. CDR3 DNA: TGTGCCAGCCCCACCGGACTGGTATTGCCCTATTCACCCCTCCACTTT. Protein product: CASPTGLVLPYSPLHF.

This clone was detected a few times. The chain joins TRBV19 to TRBJ2-7; 12 bases match TRBD1. The J segment lost 3 bases and the V segment lost 6 bases, leaving 3 bases of the junction unmatched. The CDR3 length is 14 residues. Looked up from germline, CDR1 is LNHDA and CDR2 is SQIVND (reference sequence). The CDR3: CASSGTGGIYEQYF. CDR3 in DNA: TGTGCCAGTAGCGGGACAGGGGGCATCTACGAGCAGTACTTC. The variable domain in full, with the rest retrieved from reference TRBV19 and TRBJ2-7, is DGGITQSPKYLFRKEGQNVTLSCEQNLNHDAMYWYRQDPGQGLRLIYYSQIVNDFQKGDIAEGYSVSREKKESFPLTVTSAQKNPTAFYLCASSGTGGIYEQYFGPGTRLTVT.

The CDR3, as DNA: TGTGCCAGCATCCGGGGGGGGGAGAACTCCTACGAGCAGTACTTC. This translates into CASIRGGENSYEQYF. This chain links TRBV6-6 with TRBJ2-7, with 8 bases aligning to TRBD2. In germline, CDR1 is MNHNY, CDR2 SVGAGI (reference sequence). There are 15 residues in the CDR3. The J segment lost 0 bases and the V segment lost 7 bases, leaving 8 bases of the junction unmatched.

The rearrangement joins TRBV28 to TRBJ1-5; D is ambiguous. Looked up from germline, CDR1 is MDHEN and CDR2 is SYDVKM. V dropped 6 bases and J dropped 1 base, with 13 bases sitting between them. The CDR3 extends over 15 amino acids. The CDR3 nucleotides read TGTGCCAGCAGCCCTTCCCAAGGGAGCAATCAGCCCCAGCATTTT. Its protein product is CASSPSQGSNQPQHF.

The V gene is TRBV11-2, the J gene TRBJ2-5; no clear D gene. The CDR3 sequence is 13 residues long. The V and J ends lost 4 bases and 2 bases respectively, with 8 bases between them. Per the germline V gene, CDR1 is SGHAT and CDR2 is FQNNGV. The CDR3 is CASSSMTQETQYF. The CDR3 coding sequence is TGTGCCAGCAGCTCGATGACACAAGAGACCCAGTACTTC.

The CDR3 DNA reads as TGTGCCTGGAGCCTACAAACTAGAGGCTACACCTTC. Amino acids: CAWSLQTRGYTF. The chain has TRBV30 and TRBJ1-2; D gene ambiguous. This CDR3 is 12 amino acids long. Trimming removed 3 bases at V and 8 bases at J, with 13 bases between. The germline V gene has CDR1 GTSNPN and CDR2 SVGIG (reference sequence).

The rearrangement links TRBV5-5 to TRBJ2-3; 7 nucleotides align to TRBD1. Germline lookup yields CDR1 SGHKS and CDR2 YYEKEE (reference sequence). This CDR3 is 13 amino acids long. Germline trimming cut 3 bases from V and 5 bases from J; bases unmatched to any gene: 3. The CDR3 loop is CASSSQGLDTQYF. The CDR3 DNA reads as TGTGCCAGCAGCTCACAGGGGCTAGATACGCAGTATTTT.

This chain links TRBV5-1 with TRBJ2-3; 12 bases are shared with TRBD2. V was pared by 4 bases and J by 3 bases, with 3 bases of the junction left unmatched. Per germline, CDR1 SGHRS and CDR2 YFSETQ. The CDR3 has 15 residues. The CDR3 here is CASSLLAGGTDTQYF. CDR3 DNA: TGCGCCAGCAGCCTCCTAGCGGGGGGGACAGATACGCAGTATTTT. The variable domain in full, completed from reference TRBV5-1 and TRBJ2-3, reads KAGVTQTPRYLIKTRGQQVTLSCSPISGHRSVSWYQQTPGQGLQFLFEYFSETQRNKGNFPGRFSGRQFSNSRSEMNVSTLELGDSALYLCASSLLAGGTDTQYFGPGTRLTVL.

The gene calls are TRBV28 and TRBJ2-1, with D unclear. V dropped 1 base and J dropped 0 bases, with 13 bases sitting between them. Germline CDR1 reads MDHEN; CDR2 reads SYDVKM. CDR3 length: 17 amino acids. The CDR3 sequence is CASSLYGFRSSYNEQFF. DNA for the CDR3: TGTGCCAGCAGTTTATATGGGTTCAGAAGCTCCTACAATGAGCAGTTCTTC. Drawing the rest from reference TRBV28 and TRBJ2-1, the complete variable domain is DVKVTQSSRYLVKRTGEKVFLECVQDMDHENMFWYRQDPGLGLRLIYFSYDVKMKEKGDIPEGYSVSREKKERFSLILESASTNQTSMYLCASSLYGFRSSYNEQFFGPGTRLTVL.

This chain uses TRBV19 with TRBJ2-2; D could derive from TRBD1 or TRBD2 (5 bases each). CDR3 length: 17 residues. Trimming shortened V by 5 bases and J by 6 bases, and 22 bases separated the two germline ends. CDR1 LNHDA and CDR2 SQIVND come from the germline V gene (reference sequence). The CDR3 nucleotides read TGTGCCAGTAGTCTCCCCCATAATCTATGGGACCCCGGGGAGCTGTTTTTT. It translates to CASSLPHNLWDPGELFF.

The rearrangement joins TRBV7-9 to TRBJ1-4; no definite D call. The CDR3 consists of 13 residues. The V end lost 5 bases, the J end lost 6 bases, and 10 bases lay between the germline ends. Germline CDR1 and CDR2: SEHNR and FQNEAQ (reference sequence). CDR3 bases: TGTGCCAGCAGCCTGGGAAACGATGAAAAACTGTTTTTT. Its translation is CASSLGNDEKLFF.

V is TRBV7-3 and J is TRBJ2-5, with D possibly being TRBD2 (5 bases). Trimming cost V 1 base and J 5 bases, with 11 bases left between them. CDR3 size: 14 residues. CDR1 and CDR2 from the germline V gene are SGHTA and FQGTGA. Here the CDR3 DNA reads TGTGCCAGCAGCTTAAGCGGGCAGTCCGAGACCCAGTACTTC. Translating gives CASSLSGQSETQYF. The full variable domain, in which reference TRBV7-3 and TRBJ2-5 provide the parts outside the CDR3, is GAGVSQTPSNKVTEKGKYVELRCDPISGHTALYWYRQSLGQGPEFLIYFQGTGAADDSGLPNDRFFAVRPEGSVSTLKIQRTERGDSAVYLCASSLSGQSETQYFGPGTRLLVL.

V and J are TRBV30 and TRBJ1-1; 11 bases fit TRBD1. After removal of 3 bases from V and 5 bases from J, the junction contained 5 bases not matched to a gene. The CDR3 sequence is 14 residues long. From germline, CDR1 is GTSNPN and CDR2 SVGIG (reference sequence). CDR3 residues: CAWRGQGETTEAFF. CDR3 DNA sequence: TGTGCCTGGAGGGGACAGGGGGAGACAACTGAAGCTTTCTTT. Filled out from reference TRBV30 and TRBJ1-1, the complete variable domain reads SQTIHQWPATLVQPVGSPLSLECTVEGTSNPNLYWYRQAAGRGLQLLFYSVGIGQISSEVPQNLSASRPQDRQFILSSKKLLLSDSGFYLCAWRGQGETTEAFFGQGTRLTVV.

The chain couples TRBV13 to TRBJ2-7, with D possibly TRBD2 on 5 matching bases. This CDR3 region has 16 residues. The V end was cut by 7 bases, the J end by 2 bases, with 21 bases between. Per the germline V gene, CDR1 is PRHDT and CDR2 is FYEKMQ (reference sequence). CDR3 sequence reads: CASINPPQRRPYEQYF. CDR3 coding DNA: TGTGCCAGCATTAACCCCCCCCAGCGGAGGCCCTACGAGCAGTACTTC.

This clone was found once. This chain links TRBV4-1 with TRBJ2-5, with D tentatively TRBD2 (5 bases). Germline V lookup: CDR1 MGHRA, CDR2 YSYEKL. V dropped 9 bases and J dropped 2 bases, with 16 bases sitting between them. This CDR3 is 14 amino acids long. The CDR3 sequence: CASSNRDLQETQYF. The CDR3, as DNA: TGCGCCAGTTCTAACCGGGATTTACAAGAGACCCAGTACTTC.

By sample fraction, this clone is medium-sized (0.01 to 0.1%). V gene TRBV2 combines with J gene TRBJ1-2; TRBD1 aligns across 8 bases. V shed 2 bases, J shed 3 bases, and the junction held 5 bases outside the gene matches. The CDR3 is made up of 15 amino acids. Germline values: CDR1 SNHLY, CDR2 FYNNEI. The CDR3 bases are TGTGCCAGCAGTGAACATGTGACAGGGGACTATGGCTACACCTTC. Translation gives CASSEHVTGDYGYTF.

The chain couples TRBV6-1 to TRBJ1-6, with TRBD1 identical over 10 bases. V was clipped by 6 bases and J by 5 bases; unmatched bases: 4. This CDR3 has 15 amino acids. CDR1 and CDR2 from the germline V gene are MNHNS and SASEGT. CDR3 DNA: TGTGCCAGCAGCGGGGACAGGGGAAATAATTCACCCCTCCACTTT. This sequence encodes CASSGDRGNNSPLHF.

V gene TRBV15 combines with J gene TRBJ2-7, with unresolved D. Germline values: CDR1 LNHNV, CDR2 YYDKDF (reference sequence). Trimming shortened V by 0 bases and J by 2 bases, and 5 bases separated the two germline ends. This CDR3 spans 13 amino acids. Here the CDR3 reads CATSRDEAYEQYF. CDR3 nucleotides: TGTGCCACCAGCAGAGATGAGGCCTACGAGCAGTACTTC.

This chain uses TRBV28 with TRBJ1-2; D not resolved. This CDR3 has 14 residues. Trimming removed 8 bases at V and 2 bases at J, with 15 bases between. The germline CDR1 and CDR2 sequences are MDHEN and SYDVKM. The CDR3: CASVRPPGNYGYTF. In DNA form, the CDR3 reads TGTGCCAGCGTCAGACCCCCGGGGAACTATGGCTACACCTTC.

The chain employs TRBV7-9 and TRBJ2-7; TRBD1 aligns across 7 bases. This CDR3 has 17 residues. With 3 bases clipped from V and 2 bases from J, the junction kept 13 bases outside the gene matches. Germline V gene data show CDR1 as SEHNR and CDR2 as FQNEAQ (reference sequence). The CDR3 coding sequence is TGTGCCAGCAGCTTTATCAGGGACAGCCCCAAAGCCTACGAGCAGTACTTC. Encoded protein: CASSFIRDSPKAYEQYF.

The chain couples TRBV19 to TRBJ2-1; D is unresolved. V shed 7 bases and J shed 11 bases, with 9 bases lying between them. The germline V gene encodes CDR1 LNHDA and CDR2 SQIVND (reference sequence). The CDR3 sequence is 10 residues long. CDR3 sequence: CASTEAQQFF. The CDR3, as DNA: TGTGCCAGTACCGAGGCTCAGCAGTTCTTC.

The CDR3 spells CASSLDSNTEAFF. The DNA for the CDR3 is TGTGCCAGCAGCTTAGACTCGAACACTGAAGCTTTCTTT. J is TRBJ1-1 and V is TRBV7-9, with unresolved D. Germline V gene lookup returns CDR1 SEHNR and CDR2 FQNEAQ (reference sequence). This CDR3 has 13 residues. The V gene lost 1 base and the J gene lost 1 base, with 4 bases spanning the gap.

V and J are TRBV7-6 and TRBJ1-2, with 10 bases fitting TRBD1. The CDR3 extends over 16 amino acids. Germline CDR1 reads SGHVS; CDR2 reads FNYEAQ. With 5 bases clipped from V and 4 bases from J, the junction kept 10 bases outside the gene matches. The CDR3 nucleotides are TGTGCCAGCAGCCCTCTGAGGACAGGGGGGCCCTATGGCTACACCTTC. It codes for CASSPLRTGGPYGYTF. Supplemented by reference TRBV7-6 and TRBJ1-2, the full variable domain reads GAGVSQSPRYKVTKRGQDVALRCDPISGHVSLYWYRQALGQGPEFLTYFNYEAQQDKSGLPNDRFSAERPEGSISTLTIQRTEQRDSAMYRCASSPLRTGGPYGYTFGSGTRLTVV.

The chain links TRBV7-3 to TRBJ1-1; the D gene is possibly TRBD1 (5 bases). V dropped 6 bases and J dropped 1 base, with 9 bases sitting between them. The CDR3 contains 13 residues. CDR1 and CDR2 from the germline V gene are SGHTA and FQGTGA. As DNA, the CDR3 is TGTGCCAGCAGTTTCGGGGGGAACACTGAAGCTTTCTTT. Its translation: CASSFGGNTEAFF. Supplemented by reference TRBV7-3 and TRBJ1-1, the full variable domain reads GAGVSQTPSNKVTEKGKYVELRCDPISGHTALYWYRQSLGQGPEFLIYFQGTGAADDSGLPNDRFFAVRPEGSVSTLKIQRTERGDSAVYLCASSFGGNTEAFFGQGTRLTVV.

The V gene is TRBV9, the J gene TRBJ1-1, with 12 bases identical to TRBD1. CDR1 SGDLS and CDR2 YYNGEE come from the germline V gene. This CDR3 has 17 amino acids. J was trimmed by 4 bases and V by 4 bases; bases with no gene match: 11. CDR3 sequence: CASSPGGQGARGTEAFF. The CDR3 coding sequence is TGTGCCAGCAGCCCCGGGGGACAGGGGGCGCGGGGCACTGAAGCTTTCTTT.

This chain joins TRBV6-1 and TRBJ1-2; D is undetermined. The CDR3 is made up of 15 amino acids. The germline V and J ends were trimmed by 5 bases and 2 bases, with 15 bases remaining between them. Germline V gene sequence: CDR1 MNHNS, CDR2 SASEGT. The CDR3 sequence is CASSLGRTGNYGYTF. CDR3 nucleotides: TGTGCCAGCAGTCTTGGACGGACGGGAAACTATGGCTACACCTTC.

Only a few counts were recorded for this clone. The V gene is TRBV30, the J gene TRBJ1-5; D is perhaps TRBD1 (5 bases). This CDR3 has 14 residues. The germline V and J ends were trimmed by 2 bases and 2 bases, with 10 bases remaining between them. CDR1 is GTSNPN, CDR2 SVGIG, per germline (reference sequence). Here the CDR3 reads CAWSHGTGNQPQHF. CDR3 in DNA: TGTGCCTGGAGTCACGGGACCGGCAATCAGCCCCAGCATTTT. Supplemented by reference TRBV30 and TRBJ1-5, the full variable domain reads SQTIHQWPATLVQPVGSPLSLECTVEGTSNPNLYWYRQAAGRGLQLLFYSVGIGQISSEVPQNLSASRPQDRQFILSSKKLLLSDSGFYLCAWSHGTGNQPQHFGDGTRLSIL.

The chain combines TRBV6-5 with TRBJ1-1; the D is unclear. Germline values: CDR1 MNHEY, CDR2 SVGAGI. V lost 1 base to trimming and J lost 10 bases, with 7 bases between them. This CDR3 contains 11 residues. For the CDR3, the DNA is TGTGCCAGCAGTTACTTCGGGGTAGCTTTCTTT. Residues: CASSYFGVAFF.